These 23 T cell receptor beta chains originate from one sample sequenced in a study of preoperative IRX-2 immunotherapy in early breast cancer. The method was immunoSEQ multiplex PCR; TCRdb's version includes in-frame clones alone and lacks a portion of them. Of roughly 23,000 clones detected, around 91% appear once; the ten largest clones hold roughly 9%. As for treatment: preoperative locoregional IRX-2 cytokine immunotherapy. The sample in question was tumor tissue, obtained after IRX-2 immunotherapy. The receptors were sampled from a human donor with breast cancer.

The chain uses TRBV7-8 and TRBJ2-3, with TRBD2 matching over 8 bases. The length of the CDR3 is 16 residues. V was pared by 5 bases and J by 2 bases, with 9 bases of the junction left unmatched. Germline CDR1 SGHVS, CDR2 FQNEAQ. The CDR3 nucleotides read TGTGCCAGCAGCATCACTAGCGGAATGACCACAGATACGCAGTATTTT. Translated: CASSITSGMTTDTQYF.

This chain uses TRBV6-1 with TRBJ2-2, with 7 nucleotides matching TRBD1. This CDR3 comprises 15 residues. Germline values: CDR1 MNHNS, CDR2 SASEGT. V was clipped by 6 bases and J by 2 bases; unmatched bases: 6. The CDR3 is CASSDRQGNTGELFF. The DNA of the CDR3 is TGTGCCAGCAGCGACCGACAGGGAAACACCGGGGAGCTGTTTTTT.

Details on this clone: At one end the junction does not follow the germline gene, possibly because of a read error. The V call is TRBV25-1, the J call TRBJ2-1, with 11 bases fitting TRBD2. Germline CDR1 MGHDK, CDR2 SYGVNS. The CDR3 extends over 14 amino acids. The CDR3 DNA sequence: TGTGCCACCAGTTTAGCGGGAGGGCCGGTTGAGCAGTTCTTC. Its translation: CATSLAGGPVEQFF.

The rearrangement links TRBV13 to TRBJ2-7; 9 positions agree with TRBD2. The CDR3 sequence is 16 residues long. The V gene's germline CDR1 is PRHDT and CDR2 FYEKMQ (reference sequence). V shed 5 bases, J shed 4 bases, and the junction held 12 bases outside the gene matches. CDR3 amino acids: CASSLARASGKYEQYF. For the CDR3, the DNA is TGTGCCAGCAGCCTCGCGAGGGCTAGCGGGAAGTACGAGCAGTACTTC.

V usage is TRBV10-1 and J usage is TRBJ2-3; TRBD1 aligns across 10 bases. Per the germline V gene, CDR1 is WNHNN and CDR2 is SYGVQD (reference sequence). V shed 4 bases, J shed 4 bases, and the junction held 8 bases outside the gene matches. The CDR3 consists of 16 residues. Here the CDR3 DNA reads TGCGCCAGCAGTGGGGACAGGGGATTCTCAGCAGATACGCAGTATTTT. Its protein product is CASSGDRGFSADTQYF.

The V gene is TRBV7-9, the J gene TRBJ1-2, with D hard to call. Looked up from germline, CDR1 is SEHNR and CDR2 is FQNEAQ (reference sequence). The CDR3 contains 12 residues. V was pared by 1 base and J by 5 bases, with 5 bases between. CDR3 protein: CASSLDRYGYTF. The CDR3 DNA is TGTGCCAGCAGCTTAGACCGTTATGGCTACACCTTC.

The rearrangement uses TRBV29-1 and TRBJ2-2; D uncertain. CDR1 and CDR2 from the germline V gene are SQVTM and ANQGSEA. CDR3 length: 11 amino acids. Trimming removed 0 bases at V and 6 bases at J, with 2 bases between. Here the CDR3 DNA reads TGCAGCGTTGAAGACCCCGGGGAGCTGTTTTTT. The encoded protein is CSVEDPGELFF.

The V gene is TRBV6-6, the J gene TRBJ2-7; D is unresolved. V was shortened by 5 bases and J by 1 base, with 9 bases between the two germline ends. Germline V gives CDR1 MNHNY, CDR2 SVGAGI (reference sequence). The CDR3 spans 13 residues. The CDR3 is CASSPHLSYEQYF. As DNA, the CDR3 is TGTGCCAGCAGTCCCCACCTTTCCTACGAGCAGTACTTC.

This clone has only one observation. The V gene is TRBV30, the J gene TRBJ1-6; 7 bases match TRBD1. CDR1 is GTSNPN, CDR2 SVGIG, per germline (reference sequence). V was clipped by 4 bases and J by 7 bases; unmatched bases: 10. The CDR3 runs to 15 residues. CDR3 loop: CAWKQAGGRNSPLHF. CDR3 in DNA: TGTGCCTGGAAACAGGCAGGGGGTAGGAATTCACCCCTCCACTTT.

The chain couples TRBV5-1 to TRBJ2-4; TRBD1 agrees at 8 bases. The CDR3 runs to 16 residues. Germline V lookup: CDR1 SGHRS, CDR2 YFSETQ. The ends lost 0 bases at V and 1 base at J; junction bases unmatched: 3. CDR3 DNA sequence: TGCGCCAGCAGCTTGGCCGGACAGGGTGCCAAAAACATTCAGTACTTC. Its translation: CASSLAGQGAKNIQYF.

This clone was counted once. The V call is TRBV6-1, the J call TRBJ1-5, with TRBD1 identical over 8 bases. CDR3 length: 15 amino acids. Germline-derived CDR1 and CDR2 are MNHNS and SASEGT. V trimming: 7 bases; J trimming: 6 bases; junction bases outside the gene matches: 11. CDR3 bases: TGTGCCAGCAACCCAGGGGGCGCAAGGGGTCAGCCCCAGCATTTT. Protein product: CASNPGGARGQPQHF.

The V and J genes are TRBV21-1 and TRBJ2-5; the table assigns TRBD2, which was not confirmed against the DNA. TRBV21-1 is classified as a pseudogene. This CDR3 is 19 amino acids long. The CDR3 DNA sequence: TGTGCCAGCAGCAACCTCCGGCCCGGGACTAGCGGAAGAAAAGAGACCCAGTACTTC. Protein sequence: CASSNLRPGTSGRKETQYF.

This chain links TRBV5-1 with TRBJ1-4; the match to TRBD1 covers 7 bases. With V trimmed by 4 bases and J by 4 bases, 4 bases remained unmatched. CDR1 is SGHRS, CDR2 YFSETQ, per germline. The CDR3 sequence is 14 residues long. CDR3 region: CASSRGTDNEKLFF. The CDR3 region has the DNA TGCGCCAGCAGCCGAGGGACAGATAATGAAAAACTGTTTTTT.

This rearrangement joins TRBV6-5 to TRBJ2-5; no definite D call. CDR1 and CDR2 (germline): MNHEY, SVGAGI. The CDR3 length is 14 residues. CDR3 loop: CGKREQTYQETQYF. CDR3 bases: TGTGGTAAAAGGGAACAGACGTACCAAGAGACCCAGTACTTC.

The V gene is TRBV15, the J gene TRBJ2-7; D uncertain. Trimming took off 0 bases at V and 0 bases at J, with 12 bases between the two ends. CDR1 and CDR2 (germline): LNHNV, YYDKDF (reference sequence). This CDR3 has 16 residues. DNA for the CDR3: TGTGCCACCAGCAGAGAAAAGGGAAGCCGCTCCTACGAGCAGTACTTC. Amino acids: CATSREKGSRSYEQYF.

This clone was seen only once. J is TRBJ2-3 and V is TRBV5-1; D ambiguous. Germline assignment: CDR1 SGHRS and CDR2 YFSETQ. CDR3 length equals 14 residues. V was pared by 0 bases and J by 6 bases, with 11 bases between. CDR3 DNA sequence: TGCGCCAGCAGCTTGGCTAGTCCCGTGGATACGCAGTATTTT. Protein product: CASSLASPVDTQYF.

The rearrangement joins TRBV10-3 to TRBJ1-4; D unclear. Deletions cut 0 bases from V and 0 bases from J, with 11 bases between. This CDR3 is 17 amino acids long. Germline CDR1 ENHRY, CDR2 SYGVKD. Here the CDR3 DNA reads TGTGCCATCAGTGAGTCGGGCCCCCTGTCAACTAATGAAAAACTGTTTTTT. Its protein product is CAISESGPLSTNEKLFF.

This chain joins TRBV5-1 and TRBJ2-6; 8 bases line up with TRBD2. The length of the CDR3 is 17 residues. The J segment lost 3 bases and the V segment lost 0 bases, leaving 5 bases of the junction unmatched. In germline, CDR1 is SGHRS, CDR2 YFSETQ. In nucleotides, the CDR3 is TGCGCCAGCAGCTTGGAAGCGGGGGCGTATGGGGCCAACGTCCTGACTTTC. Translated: CASSLEAGAYGANVLTF.

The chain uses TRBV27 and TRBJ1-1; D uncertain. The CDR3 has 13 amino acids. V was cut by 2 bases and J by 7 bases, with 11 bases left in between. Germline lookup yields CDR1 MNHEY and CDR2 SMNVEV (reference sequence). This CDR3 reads CASSLMFPGEAFF. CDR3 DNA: TGTGCCAGCAGTTTAATGTTTCCAGGTGAAGCTTTCTTT.

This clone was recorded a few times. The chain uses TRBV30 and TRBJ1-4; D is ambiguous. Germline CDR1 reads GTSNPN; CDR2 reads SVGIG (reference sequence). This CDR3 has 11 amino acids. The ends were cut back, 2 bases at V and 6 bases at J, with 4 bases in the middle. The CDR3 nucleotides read TGTGCCTGGAGTCAGGATGAAAAACTGTTTTTT. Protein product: CAWSQDEKLFF.

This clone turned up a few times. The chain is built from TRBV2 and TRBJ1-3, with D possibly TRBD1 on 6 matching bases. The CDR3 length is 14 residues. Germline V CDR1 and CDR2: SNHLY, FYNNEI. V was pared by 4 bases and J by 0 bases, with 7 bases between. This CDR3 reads CASSGGHSGNTIYF. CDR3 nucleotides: TGTGCCAGCAGTGGGGGACACTCTGGAAACACCATATATTTT. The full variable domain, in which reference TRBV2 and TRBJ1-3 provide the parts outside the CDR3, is EPEVTQTPSHQVTQMGQEVILRCVPISNHLYFYWYRQILGQKVEFLVSFYNNEISEKSEIFDDQFSVERPDGSNFTLKIRSTKLEDSAMYFCASSGGHSGNTIYFGEGSWLTVV.

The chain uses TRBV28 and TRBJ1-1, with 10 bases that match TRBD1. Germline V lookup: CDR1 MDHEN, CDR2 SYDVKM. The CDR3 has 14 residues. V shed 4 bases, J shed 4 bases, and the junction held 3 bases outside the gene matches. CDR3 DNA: TGTGCCAGCAGTTCGGGACAGGGGTCCACTGAAGCTTTCTTT. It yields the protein CASSSGQGSTEAFF.

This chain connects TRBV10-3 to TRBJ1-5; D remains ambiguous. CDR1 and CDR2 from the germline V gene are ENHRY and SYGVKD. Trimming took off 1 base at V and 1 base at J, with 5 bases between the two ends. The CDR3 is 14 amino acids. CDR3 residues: CAISEFDSNQPQHF. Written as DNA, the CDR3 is TGTGCCATCAGTGAGTTCGACAGCAATCAGCCCCAGCATTTT.